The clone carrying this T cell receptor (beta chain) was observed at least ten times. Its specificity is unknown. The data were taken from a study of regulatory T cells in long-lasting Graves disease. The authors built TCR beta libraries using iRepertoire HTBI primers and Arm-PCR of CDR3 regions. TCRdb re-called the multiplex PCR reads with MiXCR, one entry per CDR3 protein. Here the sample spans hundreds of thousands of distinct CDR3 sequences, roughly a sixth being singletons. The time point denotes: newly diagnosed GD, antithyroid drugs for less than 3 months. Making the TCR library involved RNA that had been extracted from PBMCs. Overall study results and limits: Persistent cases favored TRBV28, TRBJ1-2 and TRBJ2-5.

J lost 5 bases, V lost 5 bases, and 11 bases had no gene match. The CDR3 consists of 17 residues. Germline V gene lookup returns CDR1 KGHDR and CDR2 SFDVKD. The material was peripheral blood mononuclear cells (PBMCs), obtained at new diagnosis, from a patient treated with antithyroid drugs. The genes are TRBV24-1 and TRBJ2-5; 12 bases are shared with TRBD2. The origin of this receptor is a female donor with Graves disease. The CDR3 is CATSVPLTSGGTETQYF. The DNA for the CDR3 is TGTGCCACCAGTGTCCCCCTGACTAGCGGGGGAACGGAGACCCAGTACTTC.